The 32 T cell receptor beta chains below come from one sample, sequenced in a study of cytomegalovirus exposure and HLA in healthy donors. Primers included in the PCR were 60 Vbeta and 13 Jbeta primers. The protocol was immunoSEQ multiplex PCR, while the TCRdb copy is restricted to in-frame clones and leaves out a portion. The table has over 150,000 clones, less than 85% seen once. The sample was PBMCs. These receptors all stem from a man aged 25 to 40 in good health and CMV-seropositive.

J is TRBJ1-4 and V is TRBV2, with 7 nucleotides matching TRBD1. CDR1 and CDR2 from the germline V gene are SNHLY and FYNNEI. Trimming took 6 bases from V and 11 from J; bases not matched to a gene: 9. The CDR3 consists of 13 residues. The CDR3 sequence is CASRVAQGGKLFF. The CDR3 region has the DNA TGTGCCAGCAGGGTGGCTCAGGGGGGTAAACTGTTTTTT.

The V call is TRBV5-6, the J call TRBJ2-5; D remains ambiguous. Trimming left V 0 bases short and J 4 bases short, with 7 bases between. This CDR3 spans 13 amino acids. Germline V gene data show CDR1 as SGHDT and CDR2 as YYEEEE. Here the CDR3 DNA reads TGTGCCAGCAGCTTGGCTAGGTTAGAGACCCAGTACTTC. It yields the protein CASSLARLETQYF.

The chain links TRBV6-5 to TRBJ1-6; 9 bases agree with TRBD1. The CDR3 covers 15 residues. J lost 6 bases, V lost 7 bases, and 7 bases had no gene match. CDR1 and CDR2 (germline): MNHEY, SVGAGI. The CDR3, as DNA: TGTGCCAGCACCGTAGGGGGACAGGGTAATTCACCCCTCCACTTT. Its translation is CASTVGGQGNSPLHF.

Here the CDR3 DNA reads TGTGCCAGCAGCTTAGCCGGGGGCGAGCAGTACTTC. Encoded protein: CASSLAGGEQYF. The chain uses TRBV7-9 and TRBJ2-7; a weak D match, TRBD2 (6 bases). The CDR3 runs 12 residues. From germline, CDR1 is SEHNR and CDR2 FQNEAQ (reference sequence). With 0 bases removed from V and 6 bases from J, the gap between germline ends came to 6 bases.

V usage is TRBV7-2 and J usage is TRBJ1-2; D possibly corresponds to TRBD1 (6 bases). The V end was cut by 0 bases, the J end by 4 bases, with 12 bases between. CDR1 SGHTA and CDR2 FQGNSA come from the germline V gene. The CDR3 consists of 15 residues. CDR3 amino acids: CASSLAKDSRYGYTF. The CDR3 DNA reads as TGTGCCAGCAGCTTAGCCAAGGACAGCCGCTATGGCTACACCTTC.

For the CDR3, the DNA is TGTGCCAGCTCACTAGGGACTAGCGATGTATCTGAGCAGTTCTTC. Residues: CASSLGTSDVSEQFF. The chain couples TRBV18 to TRBJ2-1, with 10 nucleotides matching TRBD2. Unmatched junction bases numbered 9, after V lost 4 bases and J lost 9 bases. The CDR3 is 15 amino acids. CDR1 and CDR2 from the germline V gene are KGHSH and LQKENI.

In its sample, this clone was seen a few times. The chain carries TRBV19 and TRBJ2-5; possible D gene TRBD2, 6 bases. Looked up from germline, CDR1 is LNHDA and CDR2 is SQIVND (reference sequence). Trimming took 6 bases from V and 4 from J, leaving 18 bases between them. This CDR3 has 15 amino acids. The CDR3 region is CASSPIEQGGETQYF. The CDR3 nucleotides read TGTGCCAGTAGCCCCATTGAGCAGGGAGGAGAGACCCAGTACTTC.

This clone was recorded a few times. The chain couples TRBV5-1 to TRBJ1-1; possible D gene TRBD1, 6 bases. In germline, CDR1 is SGHRS, CDR2 YFSETQ. Trimming took 7 bases from V and 1 from J, leaving 17 bases between them. The CDR3 spans 15 residues. CDR3 in DNA: TGCGCCAGCTTTTTGACAGGACCCACGAACACTGAAGCTTTCTTT. It is translated as CASFLTGPTNTEAFF.

The CDR3 sequence: CASSGPGQITDTQYF. The DNA for the CDR3 is TGTGCCAGCAGCGGACCGGGACAGATCACAGATACGCAGTATTTT. The chain combines TRBV7-2 with TRBJ2-3, with 7 nucleotides matching TRBD1. Germline V lookup: CDR1 SGHTA, CDR2 FQGNSA. J was trimmed by 2 bases and V by 5 bases; bases with no gene match: 7. The CDR3 loop spans 15 amino acids.

J is TRBJ1-5 and V is TRBV6-5; D is ambiguous. Germline V gene data show CDR1 as MNHEY and CDR2 as SVGAGI. This CDR3 spans 15 amino acids. The V end was cut by 2 bases, the J end by 9 bases, with 17 bases between. In DNA, the CDR3 is TGTGCCAGCAGTTACACCCCGGACGCGGGATTGCCCCAGCATTTT. Translated, it gives CASSYTPDAGLPQHF.

This clone was seen a handful of times. This chain uses TRBV19 with TRBJ2-1, with no clear D. Trimming took 1 base from V and 3 from J, leaving 13 bases between them. The CDR3 totals 16 residues. Germline CDR1 LNHDA, CDR2 SQIVND (reference sequence). In DNA, the CDR3 is TGTGCCAGTAGTATAGGTCCCCCCGGGTACTACAATGAGCAGTTCTTC. This gives the protein CASSIGPPGYYNEQFF.

The chain uses TRBV9 and TRBJ1-5; 7 bases are shared with TRBD1. J gave up 7 bases and V 4 bases, and 11 bases lay outside the gene matches. Germline values: CDR1 SGDLS, CDR2 YYNGEE. This CDR3 comprises 15 residues. For the CDR3, the DNA is TGTGCCAGCAGCACCACAGGGGACGCTTTCCAGCCCCAGCATTTT. Translated: CASSTTGDAFQPQHF.

This clone is judged medium-sized. The rearrangement links TRBV14 to TRBJ2-3; D is uncertain. The V end lost 5 bases, the J end lost 6 bases, and 12 bases lay between the germline ends. The length of the CDR3 is 13 residues. The germline V gene has CDR1 SGHDN and CDR2 FVKESK. CDR3: CASSYSEMDTQYF. The DNA of the CDR3 is TGTGCCAGCAGCTATTCTGAGATGGATACGCAGTATTTT.

The chain uses TRBV15 and TRBJ2-3; D is ambiguous. V was clipped by 2 bases and J by 6 bases, with 6 bases between them. The CDR3 totals 12 residues. The germline V gene has CDR1 LNHNV and CDR2 YYDKDF (reference sequence). The CDR3 DNA follows: TGTGCCACCAGCAGATCGTCTGATACGCAGTATTTT. It encodes CATSRSSDTQYF.

The DNA for the CDR3 is TGTGCCAGCAGCCCAGGGGAAACAATGAACACTGAAGCTTTCTTT. This codes for CASSPGETMNTEAFF. This chain links TRBV6-5 with TRBJ1-1; D might be TRBD1 (6 bases). Germline CDR1 reads MNHEY; CDR2 reads SVGAGI. This CDR3 is built from 15 residues. V dropped 6 bases and J dropped 0 bases, with 14 bases sitting between them.

This chain joins TRBV28 and TRBJ2-7; D might be TRBD1 (5 bases). The CDR3 has 15 amino acids. V gave up 7 bases and J gave up 4 bases, with 20 bases separating them. Germline CDR1 and CDR2: MDHEN and SYDVKM. CDR3 in amino acids: CASTSHEGHLYEQYF. The DNA for the CDR3 is TGTGCCAGCACCAGCCACGAAGGACACCTGTACGAGCAGTACTTC.

In regard to this clone: A read error may produce the germline difference seen at one junction end. The chain links TRBV10-3 to TRBJ1-3; possible D gene TRBD1, 5 bases. The CDR3 is 16 amino acids. Per the germline V gene, CDR1 is ENHRY and CDR2 is SYGVKD. This CDR3 is CAISERQGPSRNTIYF. The CDR3, as DNA: TGTGCCATCAGTGAGCGGCAGGGTCCCTCTAGAAACACCATATATTTT.

The chain has TRBV11-3 and TRBJ2-1; 12 nucleotides agree with TRBD2. Germline lookup yields CDR1 SGHNT and CDR2 YENEEA. The CDR3 has 17 residues. With V trimmed by 5 bases and J by 1 base, 6 bases remained unmatched. CDR3 nucleotides: TGTGCCAGCAGCCCATCCGGGACTAGCGGGTCCTACAATGAGCAGTTCTTC. Amino acid sequence: CASSPSGTSGSYNEQFF.

The chain combines TRBV19 with TRBJ2-7, with TRBD1 matching over 9 bases. The germline gives CDR1 LNHDA, CDR2 SQIVND (reference sequence). V gave up 3 bases and J gave up 1 base; unmatched junction bases: 4. There are 15 residues in the CDR3. In nucleotides, the CDR3 is TGTGCCAGTAGTATTTCAGGACAGGGGTCCTACGAGCAGTACTTC. It translates to CASSISGQGSYEQYF.

This sequence joins TRBV19 and TRBJ2-5; 7 bases agree with TRBD2. This CDR3 contains 15 residues. The V gene's germline CDR1 is LNHDA and CDR2 SQIVND (reference sequence). Losses at the gene ends were 4 bases for V and 5 bases for J; bases not matched to a gene: 10. The CDR3 reads CASSRNRDGGETQYF. CDR3 bases: TGTGCCAGTAGTAGGAACCGGGACGGGGGGGAGACCCAGTACTTC.

The chain joins TRBV7-6 to TRBJ2-7; 9 bases map to TRBD1. The CDR3 contains 15 residues. Germline assignment: CDR1 SGHVS and CDR2 FNYEAQ. The J segment lost 7 bases and the V segment lost 5 bases, leaving 12 bases of the junction unmatched. Here the CDR3 DNA reads TGTGCCAGCAGCCTCGAGGACAGGGGTCTTCGGGAGCAGTACTTC. This codes for CASSLEDRGLREQYF.

The rearrangement links TRBV29-1 to TRBJ1-1; TRBD1 might be the D (5 bases). The germline CDR1 and CDR2 sequences are SQVTM and ANQGSEA. This CDR3 spans 13 amino acids. V was trimmed by 7 bases and J by 4 bases, leaving 16 bases between them. The CDR3, as DNA: TGCAGCGCCCGCATTGGGCAGGGCACTGAAGCTTTCTTT. Translation gives CSARIGQGTEAFF.

J is TRBJ1-1 and V is TRBV6-1, with 7 nucleotides matching TRBD1. The CDR3 length is 15 residues. CDR1 and CDR2 from the germline V gene are MNHNS and SASEGT. The V and J ends lost 1 base and 4 bases, in that order; junction bases with no gene match: 6. In DNA form, the CDR3 reads TGTGCCAGCAGTGAAGACAGGGGTCGGTCCACTGAAGCTTTCTTT. It yields the protein CASSEDRGRSTEAFF.

This clone was detected only a few times. This chain links TRBV6-6 with TRBJ1-1; maybe TRBD1 (5 bases). Germline V gene sequence: CDR1 MNHNY, CDR2 SVGAGI (reference sequence). Trimming stripped 2 bases from V and 5 bases from J, with 15 bases between. The CDR3 length is 15 residues. Here the CDR3 DNA reads TGTGCCAGCAGTTACGGTCGGGGGGTGAGGACTGAAGCTTTCTTT. Protein sequence: CASSYGRGVRTEAFF.

The chain couples TRBV9 to TRBJ2-5, with D tentatively TRBD1 (6 bases). The CDR3 covers 14 residues. V lost 4 bases and J lost 1, with 11 bases in between. Germline lookup yields CDR1 SGDLS and CDR2 YYNGEE. In DNA form, the CDR3 reads TGTGCCAGCAGCCTGGGACAACTCCAAGAGACCCAGTACTTC. Translated: CASSLGQLQETQYF.

This clone was seen a single time. The gene calls are TRBV27 and TRBJ2-1, with D maybe TRBD1 (6 bases). Germline-derived CDR1 and CDR2 are MNHEY and SMNVEV (reference sequence). CDR3 length equals 14 residues. V shed 6 bases and J shed 3 bases, with 12 bases lying between them. The CDR3: CASSEQGYYNEQFF. The CDR3 nucleotides are TGTGCCAGCAGCGAACAGGGATACTACAATGAGCAGTTCTTC.

The rearrangement joins TRBV7-9 to TRBJ1-4, with D perhaps TRBD1 (6 bases). V shed 0 bases and J shed 10 bases, with 9 bases lying between them. This CDR3 comprises 13 residues. Germline CDR1 reads SEHNR; CDR2 reads FQNEAQ (reference sequence). CDR3 nucleotide sequence: TGTGCCAGCAGCTTAGCCCAAGGGGGAAAACTGTTTTTT. Its translation: CASSLAQGGKLFF.

The chain joins TRBV11-3 to TRBJ1-1; a possible D gene is TRBD1 (5 bases). The CDR3 has 15 residues. Trimming stripped 4 bases from V and 1 base from J, with 13 bases between. Germline CDR1 is SGHNT and CDR2 is YENEEA. The CDR3 loop reads CASSSGDGQNTEAFF. CDR3 nucleotide sequence: TGTGCCAGCAGCTCGGGGGACGGGCAGAACACTGAAGCTTTCTTT.

A few counts support this clone. The chain combines TRBV4-2 with TRBJ1-5; perhaps TRBD1 as D (6 bases). Trimming took 0 bases from V and 2 from J, leaving 11 bases between them. The length of the CDR3 is 16 residues. Per germline, CDR1 LGHNA and CDR2 YNFKEQ. Here the CDR3 reads CASSQDRRGGNQPQHF. The CDR3 coding sequence is TGTGCCAGCAGCCAAGATCGCAGGGGAGGCAATCAGCCCCAGCATTTT.

This clone occurred once. The rearrangement uses TRBV6-1 and TRBJ1-4; 12 nucleotides line up with TRBD1. The CDR3 extends over 15 amino acids. Germline trimming cut 6 bases from V and 7 bases from J; bases unmatched to any gene: 6. Germline V gene sequence: CDR1 MNHNS, CDR2 SASEGT. The CDR3 DNA reads as TGTGCCAGCAGGGGACAGGGGGCTATTGGTGAAAAACTGTTTTTT. Its translation: CASRGQGAIGEKLFF.

The sample holds a few counts of this clone. V gene TRBV30 combines with J gene TRBJ2-2; 7 nucleotides align to TRBD1. Germline CDR1 and CDR2: GTSNPN and SVGIG (reference sequence). J gave up 5 bases and V 8 bases, and 5 bases lay outside the gene matches. The CDR3 covers 12 residues. CDR3 region: CAARRGTGELFF. In nucleotides, the CDR3 is TGTGCCGCTCGCAGGGGGACCGGGGAGCTGTTTTTT.

Written as DNA, the CDR3 is TGTGCCACCAGCAGAGACGGAGCTAGGAGGGAAAAACTGTTTTTT. It specifies CATSRDGARREKLFF. V gene TRBV15 combines with J gene TRBJ1-4; D not certain. V lost 0 bases and J lost 8, with 13 bases in between. From germline, CDR1 is LNHNV and CDR2 YYDKDF (reference sequence). CDR3 length: 15 residues.